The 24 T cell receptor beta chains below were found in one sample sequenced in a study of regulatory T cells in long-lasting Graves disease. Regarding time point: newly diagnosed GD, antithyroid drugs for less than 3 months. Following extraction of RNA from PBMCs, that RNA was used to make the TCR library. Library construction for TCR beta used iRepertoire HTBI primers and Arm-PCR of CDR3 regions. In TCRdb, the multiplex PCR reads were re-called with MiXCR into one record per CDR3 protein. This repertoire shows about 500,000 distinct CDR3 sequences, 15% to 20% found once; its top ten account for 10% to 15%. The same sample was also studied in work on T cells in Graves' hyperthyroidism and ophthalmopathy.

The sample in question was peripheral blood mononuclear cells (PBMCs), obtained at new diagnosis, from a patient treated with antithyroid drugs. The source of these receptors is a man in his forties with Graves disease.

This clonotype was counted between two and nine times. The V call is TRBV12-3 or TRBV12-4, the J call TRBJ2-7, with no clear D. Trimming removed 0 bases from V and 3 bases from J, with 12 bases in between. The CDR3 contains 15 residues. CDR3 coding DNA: TGTGCCAGCAGTTTAGCGCTGTATGGGAACTACGAGCAGTACTTC. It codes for CASSLALYGNYEQYF.

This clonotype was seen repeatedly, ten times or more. The CDR3 is CASSLRRTGSYEQYF. The CDR3 DNA follows: TGTGCCAGCAGTTTAAGACGTACAGGCTCCTACGAGCAGTACTTC. The chain employs TRBV28 and TRBJ2-7, with a tentative D call TRBD1 (5 bases). Trimming pared 2 bases from V and 0 bases from J, leaving 11 bases between. From germline, CDR1 is MDHEN and CDR2 SYDVKM. There are 15 residues in the CDR3.

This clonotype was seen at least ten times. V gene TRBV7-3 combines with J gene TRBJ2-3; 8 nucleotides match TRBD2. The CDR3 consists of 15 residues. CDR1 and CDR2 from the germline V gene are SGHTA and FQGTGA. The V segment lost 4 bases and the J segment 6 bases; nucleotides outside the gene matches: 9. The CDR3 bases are TGTGCCAGCAGCTCTGCGGGAGGCCCAGGGGATACGCAGTATTTT. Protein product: CASSSAGGPGDTQYF. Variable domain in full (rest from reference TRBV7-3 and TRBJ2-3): GAGVSQTPSNKVTEKGKYVELRCDPISGHTALYWYRQSLGQGPEFLIYFQGTGAADDSGLPNDRFFAVRPEGSVSTLKIQRTERGDSAVYLCASSSAGGPGDTQYFGPGTRLTVL.

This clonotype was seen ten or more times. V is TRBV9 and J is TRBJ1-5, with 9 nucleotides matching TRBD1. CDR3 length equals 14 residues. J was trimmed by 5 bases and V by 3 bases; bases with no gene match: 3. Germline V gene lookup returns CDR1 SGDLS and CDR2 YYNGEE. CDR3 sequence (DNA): TGTGCCAGCAGCGAGGGGACAGGGTATCAGCCCCAGCATTTT. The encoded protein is CASSEGTGYQPQHF.

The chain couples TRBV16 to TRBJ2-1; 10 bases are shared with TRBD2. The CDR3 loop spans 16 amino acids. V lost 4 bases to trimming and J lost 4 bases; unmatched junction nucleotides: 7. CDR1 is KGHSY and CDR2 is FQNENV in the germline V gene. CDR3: CASSPLLAGPYNEQFF. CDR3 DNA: TGTGCCAGCAGCCCATTACTAGCGGGACCTTACAATGAGCAGTTCTTC.

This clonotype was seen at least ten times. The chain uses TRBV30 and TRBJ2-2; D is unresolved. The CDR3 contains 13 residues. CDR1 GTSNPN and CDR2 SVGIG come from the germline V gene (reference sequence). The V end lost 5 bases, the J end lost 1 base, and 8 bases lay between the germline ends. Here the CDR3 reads CAWSWRNTGELFF. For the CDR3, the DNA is TGTGCCTGGTCGTGGAGGAACACCGGGGAGCTGTTTTTT.

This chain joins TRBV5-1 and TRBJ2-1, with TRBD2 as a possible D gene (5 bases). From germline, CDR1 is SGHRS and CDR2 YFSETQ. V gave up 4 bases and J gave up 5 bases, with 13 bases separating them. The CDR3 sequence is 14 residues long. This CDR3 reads CASSPHGLHNEQFF. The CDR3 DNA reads TGCGCCAGCAGCCCTCACGGACTGCACAATGAGCAGTTCTTC.

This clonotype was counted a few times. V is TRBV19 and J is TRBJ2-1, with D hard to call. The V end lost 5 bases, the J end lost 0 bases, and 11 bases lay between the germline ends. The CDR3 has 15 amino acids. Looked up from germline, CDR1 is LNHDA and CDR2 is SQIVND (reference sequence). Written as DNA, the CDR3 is TGTGCCAGTAGTTTCGGCGGCCCCTCCTACAATGAGCAGTTCTTC. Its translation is CASSFGGPSYNEQFF. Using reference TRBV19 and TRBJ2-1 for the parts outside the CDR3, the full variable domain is DGGITQSPKYLFRKEGQNVTLSCEQNLNHDAMYWYRQDPGQGLRLIYYSQIVNDFQKGDIAEGYSVSREKKESFPLTVTSAQKNPTAFYLCASSFGGPSYNEQFFGPGTRLTVL.

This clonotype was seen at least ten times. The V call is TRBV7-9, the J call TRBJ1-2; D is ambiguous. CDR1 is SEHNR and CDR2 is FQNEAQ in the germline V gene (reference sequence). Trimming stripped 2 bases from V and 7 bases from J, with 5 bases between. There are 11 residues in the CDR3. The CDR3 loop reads CASSLFGGYTF. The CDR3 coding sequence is TGTGCCAGCAGCTTATTTGGTGGCTACACCTTC.

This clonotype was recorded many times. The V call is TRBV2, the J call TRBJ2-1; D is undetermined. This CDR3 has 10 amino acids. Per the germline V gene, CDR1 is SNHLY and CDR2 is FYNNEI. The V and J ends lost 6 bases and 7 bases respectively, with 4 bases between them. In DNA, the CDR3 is TGTGCCAGCAGGAGGAATGAGCAGTTCTTC. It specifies CASRRNEQFF.

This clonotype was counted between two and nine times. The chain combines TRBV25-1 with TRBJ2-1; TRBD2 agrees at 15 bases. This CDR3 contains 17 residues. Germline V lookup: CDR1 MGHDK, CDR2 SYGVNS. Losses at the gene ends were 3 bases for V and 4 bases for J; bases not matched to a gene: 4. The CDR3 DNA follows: TGTGCCAGCAGTGATCCGGGACTAGCGGGAGGTTACAATGAGCAGTTCTTC. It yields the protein CASSDPGLAGGYNEQFF.

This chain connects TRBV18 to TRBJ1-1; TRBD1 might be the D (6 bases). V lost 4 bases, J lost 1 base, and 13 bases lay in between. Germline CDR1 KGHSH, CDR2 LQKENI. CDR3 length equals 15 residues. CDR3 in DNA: TGTGCCAGCTCACTATCCCGACAGGAGAACACTGAAGCTTTCTTT. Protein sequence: CASSLSRQENTEAFF.

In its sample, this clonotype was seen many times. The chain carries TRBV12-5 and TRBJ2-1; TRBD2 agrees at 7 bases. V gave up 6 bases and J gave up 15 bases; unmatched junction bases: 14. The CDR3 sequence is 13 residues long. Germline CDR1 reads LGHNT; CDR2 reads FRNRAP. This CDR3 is CASGPQLGGSLFF. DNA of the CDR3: TGTGCTAGTGGACCGCAACTAGGCGGGAGTTTGTTCTTC.

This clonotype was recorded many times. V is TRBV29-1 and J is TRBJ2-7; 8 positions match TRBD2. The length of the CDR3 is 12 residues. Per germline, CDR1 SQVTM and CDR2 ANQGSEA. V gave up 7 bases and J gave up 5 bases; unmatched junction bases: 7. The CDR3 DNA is TGCAGCGGCGGGAGGCTTGGGGACGAGCAGTACTTC. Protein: CSGGRLGDEQYF.

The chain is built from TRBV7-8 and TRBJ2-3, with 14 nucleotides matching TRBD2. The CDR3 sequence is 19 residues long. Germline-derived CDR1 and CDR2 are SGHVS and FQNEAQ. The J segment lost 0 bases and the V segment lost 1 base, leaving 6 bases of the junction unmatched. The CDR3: CASSLGGLAGVISTDTQYF. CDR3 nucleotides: TGTGCCAGCAGCTTAGGGGGACTAGCGGGAGTAATCAGCACAGATACGCAGTATTTT.

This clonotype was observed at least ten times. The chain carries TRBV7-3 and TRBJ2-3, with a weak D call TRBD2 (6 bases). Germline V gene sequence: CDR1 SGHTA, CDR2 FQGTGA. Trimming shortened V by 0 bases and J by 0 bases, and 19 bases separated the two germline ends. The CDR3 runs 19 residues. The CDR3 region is CASSLTVGSGDLSTDTQYF. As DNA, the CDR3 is TGTGCCAGCAGCTTAACAGTCGGTAGCGGAGACCTTAGCACAGATACGCAGTATTTT.

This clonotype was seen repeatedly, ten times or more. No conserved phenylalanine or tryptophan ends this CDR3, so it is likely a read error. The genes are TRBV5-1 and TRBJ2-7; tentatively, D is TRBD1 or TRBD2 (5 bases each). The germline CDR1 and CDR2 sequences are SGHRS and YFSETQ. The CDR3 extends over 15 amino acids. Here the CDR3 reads CASRLGSGDAYEQYS. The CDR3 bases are TGCGCCAGCAGATTGGGATCCGGGGACGCCTACGAGCAGTACTCC.

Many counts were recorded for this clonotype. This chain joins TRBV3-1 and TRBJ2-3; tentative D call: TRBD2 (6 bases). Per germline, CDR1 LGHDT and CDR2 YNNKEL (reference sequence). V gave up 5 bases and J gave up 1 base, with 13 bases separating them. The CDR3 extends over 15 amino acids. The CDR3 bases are TGTGCCAGCAGCAGGAGGGGATTGCGCACAGATACGCAGTATTTT. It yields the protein CASSRRGLRTDTQYF.

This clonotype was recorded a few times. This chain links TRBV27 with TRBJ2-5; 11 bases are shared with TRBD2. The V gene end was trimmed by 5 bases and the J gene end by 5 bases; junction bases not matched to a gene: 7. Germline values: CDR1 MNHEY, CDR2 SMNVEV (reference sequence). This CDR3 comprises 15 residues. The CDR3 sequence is CASSPGTSGQETQYF. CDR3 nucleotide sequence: TGTGCCAGCAGTCCAGGGACTAGCGGCCAGGAGACCCAGTACTTC.

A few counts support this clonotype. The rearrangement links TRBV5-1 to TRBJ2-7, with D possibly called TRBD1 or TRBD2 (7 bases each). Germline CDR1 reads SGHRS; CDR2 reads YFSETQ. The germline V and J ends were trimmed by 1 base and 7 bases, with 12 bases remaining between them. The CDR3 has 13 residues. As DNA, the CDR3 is TGCGCCAGCAGCTTGACAGGGGAGGGGGAGCAGTACTTC. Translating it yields CASSLTGEGEQYF.

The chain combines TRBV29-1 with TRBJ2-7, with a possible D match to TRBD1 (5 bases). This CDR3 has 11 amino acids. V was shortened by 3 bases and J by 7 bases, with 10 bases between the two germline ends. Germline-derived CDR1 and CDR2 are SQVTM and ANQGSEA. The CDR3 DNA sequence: TGCAGCGTTGACCAGGGTTTGGAGCAGTACTTC. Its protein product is CSVDQGLEQYF.

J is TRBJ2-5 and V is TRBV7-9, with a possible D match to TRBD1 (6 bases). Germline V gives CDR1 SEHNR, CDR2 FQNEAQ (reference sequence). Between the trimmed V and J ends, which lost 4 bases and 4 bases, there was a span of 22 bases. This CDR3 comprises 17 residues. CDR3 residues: CASSSGTRKSRVETQYF. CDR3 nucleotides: TGTGCCAGCAGCTCCGGGACACGAAAAAGTCGGGTAGAGACCCAGTACTTC.

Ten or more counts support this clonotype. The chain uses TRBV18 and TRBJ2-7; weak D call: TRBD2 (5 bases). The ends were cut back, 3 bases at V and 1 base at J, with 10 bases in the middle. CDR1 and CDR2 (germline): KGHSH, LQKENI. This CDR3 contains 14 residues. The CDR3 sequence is CASSPRDLSYEQYF. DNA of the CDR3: TGTGCCAGCTCACCCCGGGATCTATCCTACGAGCAGTACTTC.

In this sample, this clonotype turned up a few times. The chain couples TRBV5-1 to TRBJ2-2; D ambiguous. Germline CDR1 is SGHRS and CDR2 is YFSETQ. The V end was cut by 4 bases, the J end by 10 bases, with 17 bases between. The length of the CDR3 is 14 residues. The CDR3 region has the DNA TGCGCCAGCAGCCCCTCGCCAGCGCATATGGAGCTGTTTTTT. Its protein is CASSPSPAHMELFF.